The T cell receptor (beta chain) under discussion was sequenced for a study of T cell responses to AZD1222 COVID-19 vaccine. On the study more broadly: Second doses at about 4 or about 12 weeks were pooled. Study results and caveats: Mostly white British, mostly female donors; authors suggested clonal diversity may be underestimated. Across spike, vaccine-associated CD4 TCRs were found, dominant at 160-218 and 743-854. Without day 14 samples, only post-peak T cell repertoires were studied.

The repertoire was sequenced with immunoSEQ multiplex PCR; TCRdb's copy has only in-frame clones and lacks some. The top ten hold less than 3.5% of the sample, which has 100,000 to 120,000 clones, around 83% seen once. Germline values: CDR1 MNHEY, CDR2 SVGEGT. The CDR3 covers 14 residues. Trimming removed 5 bases at V and 2 bases at J, with 13 bases between. A word on this clone: Its matching antigen is unknown.

The material was peripheral blood, obtained on day 0 of AZD1222 vaccination. The V gene is TRBV6-2 or TRBV6-3, the J gene TRBJ2-7, with D possibly matching TRBD1 (5 bases). The TCR comes from an adult in good health. CDR3 in amino acids: CASSPRAGTYEQYF. The CDR3 DNA reads TGTGCCAGCAGTCCCCGAGCAGGGACCTACGAGCAGTACTTC.